Presented here are 2 T cell receptor beta chains from one specimen sequenced in a study of T cells in Graves' hyperthyroidism and ophthalmopathy. The source material, RNA transcripts, was used to amplify TCR beta CDR3 regions. In the first-round RT-PCR of the TCR CDR3, the HTBI primer set was used. Each CDR3 protein is one row after TCRdb ran MiXCR on the multiplex PCR reads. The top ten clones hold about a quarter of a sample with a few hundred thousand distinct CDR3 sequences, about a sixth of them seen once. What was sequenced was blood. The origin of the receptors is a woman younger than 30 with Graves' hyperthyroidism that later progressed to Graves' ophthalmopathy.

This sequence joins TRBV6-2 or TRBV6-3 and TRBJ2-1; 13 bases match TRBD2. Germline loops: CDR1 MNHEY, CDR2 SVGEGT. The ends lost 4 bases at V and 6 bases at J; junction bases unmatched: 12. The CDR3 covers 18 residues. The CDR3 DNA reads as TGTGCCAGCAGTTCCCGAGGACTAGCGGGAGTGTCTAGCAATGAGCAGTTCTTC. Protein: CASSSRGLAGVSSNEQFF.

The table lists this clonotype with many counts. This rearrangement joins TRBV7-9 to TRBJ1-2, with 7 bases lining up with TRBD1. The CDR3 runs to 14 residues. Germline CDR1 reads SEHNR; CDR2 reads FQNEAQ (reference sequence). Trimming cost V 6 bases and J 6 bases; bases outside gene matches: 10. The CDR3, as DNA: TGTGCCAGCAGTCCCGGACAGGAAAAGGATGGCTACACCTTC. It translates to CASSPGQEKDGYTF.